The T cell receptor beta chain described here comes from a study of siplizumab effects on memory and regulatory T cells. Study-wide findings and caveats: Naive T cells seemed more diverse than memory cells and seemed major alloresponse contributors.

About this clone itself: Its target is unknown.

Generated by immunoSEQ multiplex PCR, the TCRdb table keeps only in-frame clones and is missing some. The sample consists of around 120,000 clones, roughly 94% of them appearing once. Input material: non-Treg CD4+ T cells sorted from blood. The source of this sequence is a human donor in good health.

The CDR3 region is CASSYRAGANVLTF. CDR3 nucleotides: TGTGCCAGCAGCTACCGGGCTGGGGCCAACGTCCTGACTTTC. The chain employs TRBV5-4 and TRBJ2-6; D remains unclear. Per germline, CDR1 SGHNT and CDR2 YYREEE (reference sequence). Trimming took 3 bases from V and 2 from J, leaving 6 bases between them. The CDR3 extends over 14 amino acids.